Listed here are 23 T cell receptor beta chains from one sample, sequenced in a study of cytomegalovirus exposure and HLA in healthy donors. A multiplex PCR was run with 60 Vbeta primers and 13 Jbeta primers. Libraries were prepared by immunoSEQ multiplex PCR; TCRdb keeps only in-frame clonotypes and omits some of them. The sample comprises about 85,000 clones, under 90% of which are singletons, and about 32% rests with the top ten. Sequences were obtained from PBMCs. These receptors came from a man aged 50-59 years in good health and CMV-seropositive.

This chain joins TRBV5-1 and TRBJ2-5; D is ambiguous. This CDR3 is 13 amino acids long. Germline V gene sequence: CDR1 SGHRS, CDR2 YFSETQ. Deletions cut 0 bases from V and 1 base from J, with 4 bases between. The CDR3 DNA reads TGCGCCAGCAGCTTGGGGCCCCAAGAGACCCAGTACTTC. Residues: CASSLGPQETQYF. The entire variable domain, with the rest obtained from reference TRBV5-1 and TRBJ2-5, is as follows: KAGVTQTPRYLIKTRGQQVTLSCSPISGHRSVSWYQQTPGQGLQFLFEYFSETQRNKGNFPGRFSGRQFSNSRSEMNVSTLELGDSALYLCASSLGPQETQYFGPGTRLLVL.

This chain uses TRBV28 with TRBJ2-1; TRBD1 matches 11 bases. V was clipped by 7 bases and J by 9 bases; unmatched bases: 14. The germline CDR1 and CDR2 sequences are MDHEN and SYDVKM. The CDR3 runs 16 residues. CDR3 in DNA: TGTGCCAGCATCCCCTTAGGGGACAGGGGGTTGGGTGAGCAGTTCTTC. Encoded protein: CASIPLGDRGLGEQFF.

Only one count was recorded for this clone. V gene TRBV2 combines with J gene TRBJ2-3, with D possibly TRBD1 on 6 matching bases. The germline V gene encodes CDR1 SNHLY and CDR2 FYNNEI. The CDR3 runs 13 residues. V was trimmed by 6 bases and J by 6 bases, leaving 13 bases between them. The CDR3 loop reads CASRPDSPDTQYF. CDR3 bases: TGTGCCAGCAGGCCGGACAGCCCGGATACGCAGTATTTT.

This chain connects TRBV6-5 to TRBJ2-7, with D maybe TRBD2 (5 bases). Trimming removed 4 bases from V and 7 bases from J, with 14 bases in between. The CDR3 is made up of 13 amino acids. The germline V gene has CDR1 MNHEY and CDR2 SVGAGI. The CDR3 region has the DNA TGTGCCAGCAGTTTCGGTGTCGGAGGAGAGCAGTACTTC. Translating it yields CASSFGVGGEQYF.

The genes are TRBV5-4 and TRBJ2-2; 13 nucleotides match TRBD2. Germline V gives CDR1 SGHNT, CDR2 YYREEE (reference sequence). Germline trimming cut 2 bases from V and 4 bases from J; bases unmatched to any gene: 2. The CDR3 spans 16 residues. The CDR3: CASSFGLAGATGELFF. CDR3 sequence (DNA): TGTGCCAGCAGCTTCGGACTAGCGGGGGCCACCGGGGAGCTGTTTTTT.

This clone was counted between two and nine times. J is TRBJ1-5 and V is TRBV7-9; weak D call: TRBD1 (6 bases). The V gene lost 11 bases and the J gene lost 6 bases, with 14 bases spanning the gap. CDR3 length equals 12 residues. CDR1 SEHNR and CDR2 FQNEAQ come from the germline V gene (reference sequence). The DNA of the CDR3 is TGTGCCTGTGGGTCACAGGGTCAGCCCCAGCATTTT. Translation gives CACGSQGQPQHF.

The rearrangement links TRBV30 to TRBJ2-5, with D perhaps TRBD2 (6 bases). V lost 3 bases and J lost 5, with 19 bases in between. This CDR3 region has 15 residues. Germline values: CDR1 GTSNPN, CDR2 SVGIG (reference sequence). CDR3 sequence reads: CAWSAGTHRWETQYF. For the CDR3, the DNA is TGTGCCTGGAGCGCTGGGACTCACCGTTGGGAGACCCAGTACTTC.

This clone is a singleton in its sample. CDR3 sequence reads: CATTRTASFYGYTF. DNA of the CDR3: TGTGCCACTACCCGGACAGCCTCCTTCTATGGCTACACCTTC. The rearrangement uses TRBV6-5 and TRBJ1-2; D possibly corresponds to TRBD1 (6 bases). The CDR3 is made up of 14 amino acids. The germline CDR1 and CDR2 sequences are MNHEY and SVGAGI. V lost 10 bases to trimming and J lost 4 bases, with 19 bases between them.

The V and J genes are TRBV29-1 and TRBJ1-1; 12 nucleotides match TRBD1. This CDR3 spans 16 amino acids. Germline lookup yields CDR1 SQVTM and CDR2 ANQGSEA. Unmatched junction bases numbered 5, after V lost 3 bases and J lost 0 bases. The CDR3 is CSVEEGTGGLNTEAFF. CDR3 in DNA: TGCAGCGTTGAGGAGGGGACAGGGGGCCTGAACACTGAAGCTTTCTTT.

This clone was observed a handful of times. The chain employs TRBV30 and TRBJ2-7, with a weak D call TRBD2 (6 bases). V gave up 0 bases and J gave up 5 bases, with 8 bases separating them. Germline values: CDR1 GTSNPN, CDR2 SVGIG (reference sequence). This CDR3 has 12 residues. Written as DNA, the CDR3 is TGTGCCTGGAGTGTATCGGGGGACGAGCAGTACTTC. Translation: CAWSVSGDEQYF.

This chain links TRBV5-6 with TRBJ2-1, with unresolved D. V lost 7 bases and J 7 bases, leaving 15 bases between the germline ends. CDR3 length: 13 amino acids. CDR1 is SGHDT and CDR2 is YYEEEE in the germline V gene. Written as DNA, the CDR3 is TGTGCCAGCCGTTCGACCCCCGGGAATGAGCAGTTCTTC. Its translation: CASRSTPGNEQFF. The whole variable domain, remainder taken from reference TRBV5-6 and TRBJ2-1, is DAGVTQSPTHLIKTRGQQVTLRCSPKSGHDTVSWYQQALGQGPQFIFQYYEEEERQRGNFPDRFSGHQFPNYSSELNVNALLLGDSALYLCASRSTPGNEQFFGPGTRLTVL.

The V gene is TRBV5-4, the J gene TRBJ2-7; D unclear. The V and J ends lost 0 bases and 4 bases respectively, with 20 bases between them. In germline, CDR1 is SGHNT, CDR2 YYREEE (reference sequence). This CDR3 has 17 residues. DNA of the CDR3: TGTGCCAGCAGCTTGGATGTGACTCCTCCCGTGTCGTACGAGCAGTACTTC. Translated: CASSLDVTPPVSYEQYF.

This clone was detected only a few times. V and J are TRBV7-9 and TRBJ2-1; 10 bases line up with TRBD2. Germline-derived CDR1 and CDR2 are SEHNR and FQNEAQ (reference sequence). This CDR3 has 18 residues. J lost 0 bases, V lost 5 bases, and 10 bases had no gene match. The CDR3 is CASSPPGLALSSYNEQFF. Here the CDR3 DNA reads TGTGCCAGCAGCCCACCGGGACTAGCGCTTAGCTCCTACAATGAGCAGTTCTTC.

The chain carries TRBV29-1 and TRBJ1-2; TRBD1 matches at 10 bases. Trimming at V came to 4 bases and at J to 7 bases, leaving 9 bases not matched to a gene. The germline CDR1 and CDR2 sequences are SQVTM and ANQGSEA. The CDR3 sequence is 14 residues long. The CDR3 sequence is CSVVAGQGEGGYTF. CDR3 coding DNA: TGCAGCGTTGTGGCCGGACAGGGGGAAGGTGGCTACACCTTC.

This chain joins TRBV6-1 and TRBJ2-3, with D tentatively TRBD2 (5 bases). The germline V gene has CDR1 MNHNS and CDR2 SASEGT. The CDR3 runs 14 residues. Trimming took 5 bases from V and 4 from J, leaving 13 bases between them. CDR3 sequence (DNA): TGTGCCAGCAGTTATCCTAGCAAAGCAGATACGCAGTATTTT. This translates into CASSYPSKADTQYF.

The V gene is TRBV5-1, the J gene TRBJ2-3, with 9 bases fitting TRBD1. V lost 4 bases, J lost 10 bases, and 7 bases stayed unmatched. CDR1 SGHRS and CDR2 YFSETQ come from the germline V gene. The CDR3 runs 13 residues. The CDR3 loop reads CASSPERQGAQYF. DNA for the CDR3: TGCGCCAGCAGCCCGGAGAGACAGGGGGCGCAGTATTTT.

This clone was recorded once. J is TRBJ2-7 and V is TRBV5-4; D might be TRBD1 (6 bases). The CDR3 runs 14 residues. The germline V and J ends were trimmed by 0 bases and 3 bases, with 10 bases remaining between them. CDR1 and CDR2 (germline): SGHNT, YYREEE (reference sequence). CDR3 sequence reads: CASSLGGHNYEQYF. In DNA form, the CDR3 reads TGTGCCAGCAGCTTGGGGGGACACAACTACGAGCAGTACTTC.

Points on this clone: At one of its ends the junction is not consistent with the germline gene, which may arise from a read error. V and J are TRBV5-6 and TRBJ2-5, with D tentatively TRBD2 (6 bases). There are 14 residues in the CDR3. Germline CDR1 and CDR2: SGHDT and YYEEEE. This CDR3 reads CASSLAGSQETQYF. The CDR3 DNA is TGTGCCAGCAGTTTGGCGGGGTCCCAAGAGACCCAGTACTTC.

This chain joins TRBV19 and TRBJ2-3; no clear D gene. The V and J ends lost 5 bases and 4 bases respectively, with 4 bases between them. Germline CDR1 LNHDA, CDR2 SQIVND (reference sequence). The CDR3 has 11 amino acids. The CDR3, as DNA: TGTGCCAGTAGTTCTGCAGATACGCAGTATTTT. Translating gives CASSSADTQYF. Combining the CDR3 with reference TRBV19 and TRBJ2-3 gives the whole variable domain DGGITQSPKYLFRKEGQNVTLSCEQNLNHDAMYWYRQDPGQGLRLIYYSQIVNDFQKGDIAEGYSVSREKKESFPLTVTSAQKNPTAFYLCASSSADTQYFGPGTRLTVL.

The chain uses TRBV6-5 and TRBJ2-3, with TRBD1 matching over 10 bases. Germline lookup yields CDR1 MNHEY and CDR2 SVGAGI. With V trimmed by 6 bases and J by 14 bases, 14 bases remained unmatched. This CDR3 contains 14 residues. The CDR3 is CASSGTGEGGSWYF. CDR3 sequence (DNA): TGTGCCAGCAGCGGGACAGGGGAGGGTGGTTCTTGGTATTTT.

In regard to this clone: Additional DNA sequences in this sample encode the identical CDR3. This sequence joins TRBV19 and TRBJ2-5; TRBD2 aligns across 7 bases. CDR1 and CDR2 (germline): LNHDA, SQIVND (reference sequence). The CDR3 sequence is 12 residues long. V gave up 4 bases and J gave up 4 bases; unmatched junction bases: 0. The CDR3 bases are TGTGCCAGTAGTACGGGGGGAGAGACCCAGTACTTC. Residues: CASSTGGETQYF.

This chain uses TRBV19 with TRBJ1-2; D is possibly TRBD1 (5 bases). This CDR3 comprises 12 residues. The V end was cut by 5 bases, the J end by 4 bases, with 8 bases between. Looked up from germline, CDR1 is LNHDA and CDR2 is SQIVND (reference sequence). The CDR3 region has the DNA TGTGCCAGTAGTGAAGGGGCCTATGGCTACACCTTC. This translates into CASSEGAYGYTF.

The gene calls are TRBV19 and TRBJ2-1; TRBD2 matches at 8 bases. V dropped 5 bases and J dropped 8; count of bases not matched to a gene: 8. CDR1 is LNHDA and CDR2 is SQIVND in the germline V gene (reference sequence). CDR3 length: 14 amino acids. The CDR3 nucleotides are TGTGCCAGTAGTTTCGGGACTAGGGGCCATGAGCAGTTCTTC. The encoded protein is CASSFGTRGHEQFF.